The 5 T cell receptor beta chains below were found in one sample sequenced in a study of control samples from healthy donors and cancer patients. The protocol was immunoSEQ multiplex PCR, while the TCRdb copy is restricted to in-frame clones and leaves out a portion. The sample has 55,000 to 70,000 clones, 91% seen once. What was sequenced was PBMCs. The receptors shown here come from a man aged 25 to 45 with colorectal cancer.

V is TRBV14 and J is TRBJ2-7; weak D call: TRBD2 (7 bases). Germline CDR1 and CDR2: SGHDN and FVKESK. Trimming took off 2 bases at V and 0 bases at J, with 26 bases between the two ends. This CDR3 has 20 amino acids. In nucleotides, the CDR3 is TGTGCCAGCAGCCAAAGGGGAGGGGGATGGGGCAACCGGGGCTCCTACGAGCAGTACTTC. It yields the protein CASSQRGGGWGNRGSYEQYF.

The chain recombines TRBV3-1 (or the pseudogene TRBV3-2) with TRBJ2-2; the D is unclear. Trimming pared 4 bases from V and 5 bases from J, leaving 5 bases between. The germline V gene has CDR1 LGHDT and CDR2 YNNKEL (reference sequence). The CDR3 is 12 residues long. The CDR3 nucleotides read TGTGCCAGCAGCCGAGGTACCGGGGAGCTGTTTTTT. It translates to CASSRGTGELFF.

This chain uses TRBV7-9 with TRBJ2-3; D is undetermined. Germline V CDR1 and CDR2: SEHNR, FQNEAQ (reference sequence). V was shortened by 1 base and J by 3 bases, with 11 bases between the two germline ends. This CDR3 is built from 15 residues. CDR3 region: CASSLVGRRTDTQYF. CDR3 coding DNA: TGTGCCAGCAGCTTAGTCGGACGGCGGACAGATACGCAGTATTTT.

The chain is built from TRBV7-2 and TRBJ2-1, with unresolved D. Trimming shortened V by 5 bases and J by 5 bases, and 16 bases separated the two germline ends. In germline, CDR1 is SGHTA, CDR2 FQGNSA. The CDR3 has 15 amino acids. CDR3 sequence (DNA): TGTGCCAGCAGCCCAAGGGCCGAAAACAACAATGAGCAGTTCTTC. Residues: CASSPRAENNNEQFF.

The CDR3 DNA follows: TGTGCCAGCAGCTGGAGCGCCGGGGAGCTGTTTTTT. Its translation: CASSWSAGELFF. The J gene is TRBJ2-2, the V gene TRBV7-9, with D unclear. Trimming removed 4 bases at V and 6 bases at J, with 6 bases between. The germline gives CDR1 SEHNR, CDR2 FQNEAQ (reference sequence). The CDR3 totals 12 residues.